This TCR beta chain was identified during a study of blood T cell repertoires in COVID-19. Study details: PBMCs, B-cell-depleted T cells, or T cells provided the cDNA or gDNA that made up the material.

Assignment of participants to cohorts was predicated upon participant-reported clinical history. Under the authors' procedure: Quantification of nucleated cells was approximated via reference gene primer amplification. Data came from immunoSEQ multiplex PCR; TCRdb stores just in-frame clones and leaves some out. The V and J calls and clone size come from that table; D and trimming were worked out from the DNA. The table lists about 160,000 clones, approximately 84% of them singletons. V lost 1 base, J lost 3 bases, and 11 bases stayed unmatched. The CDR3 totals 17 residues. In germline, CDR1 is SGHTA, CDR2 FQGNSA. This clone was detected only once.

V and J are TRBV7-2 and TRBJ2-7; the match to TRBD2 covers 8 bases. The origin of this receptor is a woman aged 45-65 years who had recovered from COVID-19. The source material was PBMCs or T cells enriched from blood (not recorded which). In DNA, the CDR3 is TGTGCCAGCAGCTTAGGGCTAGCGGGCATCAAAAGCTACGAGCAGTACTTC. This codes for CASSLGLAGIKSYEQYF.